These 3 T cell receptor beta chains were all obtained from the same sample, sequenced in a study of beta chain features in type 1 diabetes. Expressed TCRB transcripts got sequenced, as all isolated RNA was reverse transcribed. The method was immunoSEQ multiplex PCR; TCRdb's version includes in-frame clones alone and lacks a portion of them. The sample lists around 340,000 clones, roughly 8% occurring once. The specimen was central memory CD4+ T cells from blood. These receptors all come from a woman under 30 in good health.

The chain uses TRBV15 and TRBJ1-1; D unresolved. Looked up from germline, CDR1 is LNHNV and CDR2 is YYDKDF (reference sequence). This CDR3 region has 15 residues. V was trimmed by 0 bases and J by 0 bases, leaving 8 bases between them. This CDR3 reads CATSRDYTVNTEAFF. CDR3 DNA: TGTGCCACCAGCAGAGATTATACGGTGAACACTGAAGCTTTCTTT. The complete variable domain, with remaining parts taken from reference TRBV15 and TRBJ1-1, reads DAMVIQNPRYQVTQFGKPVTLSCSQTLNHNVMYWYQQKSSQAPKLLFHYYDKDFNNEADTPDNFQSRRPNTSFCFLDIRSPGLGDTAMYLCATSRDYTVNTEAFFGQGTRLTVV.

With respect to this clone: Other nucleotide sequences in the sample specify the same CDR3. The chain is built from TRBV5-1 and TRBJ2-3; D perhaps matches TRBD2 (5 bases). The V end was cut by 0 bases, the J end by 2 bases, with 13 bases between. Germline lookup yields CDR1 SGHRS and CDR2 YFSETQ. This CDR3 is 16 amino acids long. The CDR3 reads CASSLALARYTDTQYF. The DNA for the CDR3 is TGCGCCAGCAGCTTGGCTTTAGCGAGGTACACAGATACGCAGTATTTT.

This clone was found a few times. This chain links TRBV2 with TRBJ2-5; no definite D call. Germline V gene data show CDR1 as SNHLY and CDR2 as FYNNEI. Trimming pared 4 bases from V and 1 base from J, leaving 1 base between. This CDR3 comprises 11 residues. CDR3 nucleotides: TGTGCCAGCAGTGCCCAAGAGACCCAGTACTTC. This gives the protein CASSAQETQYF.